The clone carrying this T cell receptor (beta chain) was recorded many times. The data stem from a study of CD8 T cells in ankylosing spondylitis. One entry per CDR3 protein results from TCRdb running MiXCR on the 5' RACE reads. The sample carries about 36,000 distinct CDR3 sequences, 4.5% to 6% recorded once. Sequences were obtained from blood, either unsorted or a sorted T cell fraction (not recorded which). The source of this sequence is a male donor with ankylosing spondylitis or in good health (not recorded which).

CDR3 protein: CASRLGRAVEAFF. CDR3 DNA sequence: TGTGCCAGCAGACTGGGGAGGGCAGTTGAAGCTTTCTTT. The chain recombines TRBV11-2 with TRBJ1-1; D is ambiguous. The CDR3 sequence is 13 residues long. Trimming took off 6 bases at V and 7 bases at J, with 15 bases between the two ends. Looked up from germline, CDR1 is SGHAT and CDR2 is FQNNGV. Variable domain in full (rest from reference TRBV11-2 and TRBJ1-1): EAGVAQSPRYKIIEKRQSVAFWCNPISGHATLYWYQQILGQGPKLLIQFQNNGVVDDSQLPKDRFSAERLKGVDSTLKIQPAKLEDSAVYLCASRLGRAVEAFFGQGTRLTVV.